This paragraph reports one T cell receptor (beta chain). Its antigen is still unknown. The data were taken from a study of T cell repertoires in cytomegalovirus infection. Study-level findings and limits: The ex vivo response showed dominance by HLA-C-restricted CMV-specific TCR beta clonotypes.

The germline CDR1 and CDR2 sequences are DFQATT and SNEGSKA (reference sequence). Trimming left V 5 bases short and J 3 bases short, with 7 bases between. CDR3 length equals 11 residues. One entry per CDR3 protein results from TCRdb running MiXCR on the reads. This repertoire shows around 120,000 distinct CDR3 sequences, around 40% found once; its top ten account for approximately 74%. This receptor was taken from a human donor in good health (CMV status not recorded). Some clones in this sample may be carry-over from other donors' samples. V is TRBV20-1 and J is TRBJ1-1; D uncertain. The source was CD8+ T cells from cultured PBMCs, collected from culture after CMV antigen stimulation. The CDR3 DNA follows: TGCAGTGCTGCCGACTACACTGAAGCTTTCTTT. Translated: CSAADYTEAFF.